A selection of T cell receptor beta chains follows, all from one sample in a study of control samples from healthy donors and cancer patients. Libraries were prepared by immunoSEQ multiplex PCR; TCRdb keeps only in-frame clonotypes and omits some of them. Among 75,000 to 100,000 clones listed, around 87% were seen once. The sample taken for sequencing was blood. The receptor set was obtained from a woman aged 50 to 60 in good health. Both conserved end residues are part of each CDR3. Each record gives: V gene, D gene, J gene, clone size, CDR3 DNA, CDR3 protein. D genes are given only for firm matches. Some rows have no size entry. The others give once, few or many, or a class for an expanded clone.

v_call: TRBV18
d_call: .
j_call: TRBJ2-5
clone_size: .
cdr3_nt: TGTGCCAGCTCACCAAGACGGTCGGAGACCCAGTACTTC
cdr3_aa: CASSPRRSETQYF

v_call: TRBV7-3
d_call: .
j_call: TRBJ1-1
clone_size: .
cdr3_nt: TGTGCCAGCAGCACCAGGACGGGGAAAAACACTGAAGCTTTCTTT
cdr3_aa: CASSTRTGKNTEAFF

v_call: TRBV4-1
d_call: TRBD2
j_call: TRBJ2-5
clone_size: .
cdr3_nt: TGCGCCAGCAGTCCGTACCTCTTAGCGGGAGGGCAAGAGACCCAGTACTTC
cdr3_aa: CASSPYLLAGGQETQYF

v_call: TRBV7-2
d_call: TRBD2
j_call: TRBJ2-5
clone_size: .
cdr3_nt: TGTGCCAGCAGCTTAAGTAGCGGGTACGGGTCGCAGACCCAGTACTTC
cdr3_aa: CASSLSSGYGSQTQYF

v_call: TRBV12-3/TRBV12-4
d_call: .
j_call: TRBJ2-1
clone_size: .
cdr3_nt: TGTGCCAGCAGTTTAGCATTCTTGAATGAGCAGTTCTTC
cdr3_aa: CASSLAFLNEQFF

v_call: TRBV3-1/TRBV3-2
d_call: TRBD1
j_call: TRBJ2-2
clone_size: .
cdr3_nt: TGTGCCAGCAGCCTCCGGGACAGGGGGTTCACCGGGGAGCTGTTTTTT
cdr3_aa: CASSLRDRGFTGELFF

v_call: TRBV5-8
d_call: TRBD2
j_call: TRBJ2-5
clone_size: .
cdr3_nt: TGTGCCAGCAGCCGTAGGGGCGGGGGTTACTCCCGAGAGACCCAGTACTTC
cdr3_aa: CASSRRGGGYSRETQYF

v_call: TRBV7-9
d_call: .
j_call: TRBJ2-5
clone_size: .
cdr3_nt: TGTGCCAGCAGCCCCCGCACCTCACTAGCAAAACAAGAGACCCAGTACTTC
cdr3_aa: CASSPRTSLAKQETQYF

v_call: TRBV6-2/TRBV6-3
d_call: .
j_call: TRBJ1-1
clone_size: .
cdr3_nt: TGTGCCAGCAGTTACTCCCTTCGAGGAACCCCTGAAGCTTTCTTT
cdr3_aa: CASSYSLRGTPEAFF

v_call: TRBV5-1
d_call: .
j_call: TRBJ1-2
clone_size: .
cdr3_nt: TGCGCCAGCAGCTTGGTGATCTCCTATGGCTACACCTTC
cdr3_aa: CASSLVISYGYTF

v_call: TRBV28
d_call: TRBD2
j_call: TRBJ2-7
clone_size: .
cdr3_nt: TGTGCCAGCAGTTTACCCGGGACTAGGAGCTACGAGCAGTACTTC
cdr3_aa: CASSLPGTRSYEQYF

v_call: TRBV4-3
d_call: .
j_call: TRBJ2-2
clone_size: .
cdr3_nt: TGCGCCAGCAGCCAAGATCATGCGGCGGCCGGGGAGCTGTTTTTT
cdr3_aa: CASSQDHAAAGELFF

v_call: TRBV12-3/TRBV12-4
d_call: .
j_call: TRBJ1-6
clone_size: few
cdr3_nt: TGTGCCAGCAGTTTAGGGGGCCAGCCCCTCCACTTT
cdr3_aa: CASSLGGQPLHF

v_call: TRBV3-1/TRBV3-2
d_call: .
j_call: TRBJ2-5
clone_size: .
cdr3_nt: TGTGCCAGCAGCCAGAGCAGAGTAGAGGAGTACTTC
cdr3_aa: CASSQSRVEEYF

v_call: TRBV24-1
d_call: .
j_call: TRBJ2-1
clone_size: .
cdr3_nt: TGTGCCACCAGTGCCCCCGGGGCGTCTGACAATGAGCAGTTCTTC
cdr3_aa: CATSAPGASDNEQFF

v_call: TRBV4-3
d_call: .
j_call: TRBJ2-1
clone_size: once
cdr3_nt: TGCGCCAGCAGCAAAACGGGCCCCTCAAACAATGAGCAGTTCTTC
cdr3_aa: CASSKTGPSNNEQFF

v_call: TRBV10-3
d_call: .
j_call: TRBJ1-1
clone_size: .
cdr3_nt: TGTGCCATCAGCGAGAGGACAGTTTGGGACACTGAAGCTTTCTTT
cdr3_aa: CAISERTVWDTEAFF

v_call: TRBV3-1/TRBV3-2
d_call: TRBD1
j_call: TRBJ2-7
clone_size: .
cdr3_nt: TGTGCCAGCAGCCGGTGGGACAACAGGGGAAGCGAGCAGTACTTC
cdr3_aa: CASSRWDNRGSEQYF

v_call: TRBV4-2
d_call: .
j_call: TRBJ1-3
clone_size: .
cdr3_nt: TGTGCCAGCAGCAGGGGGGCGAGTGGAAACACCATATATTTT
cdr3_aa: CASSRGASGNTIYF

v_call: TRBV7-9
d_call: .
j_call: TRBJ1-1
clone_size: .
cdr3_nt: TGTGCCAGCAGCTTGGGTCGGCCGCGACCTGAAGCTTTCTTT
cdr3_aa: CASSLGRPRPEAFF

v_call: TRBV19
d_call: .
j_call: TRBJ1-5
clone_size: .
cdr3_nt: TGTGCCAGTAGTATATTGGTCGGTCAGCCCCAGCATTTT
cdr3_aa: CASSILVGQPQHF

v_call: TRBV2
d_call: .
j_call: TRBJ1-5
clone_size: .
cdr3_nt: TGTGCCAGCAGTGAATCTCTTGGACAGATCAATCAGCCCCAGCATTTT
cdr3_aa: CASSESLGQINQPQHF

v_call: TRBV11-2
d_call: TRBD1
j_call: TRBJ2-6
clone_size: few
cdr3_nt: TGTGCCAGCAGCTCGGGGACAGGGGGAATCTCTGGGGCCAACGTCCTGACTTTC
cdr3_aa: CASSSGTGGISGANVLTF

v_call: TRBV5-4
d_call: .
j_call: TRBJ2-7
clone_size: .
cdr3_nt: TGTGCCAGCAGCTTGGACCTCCCTAACGAGCAGTACTTC
cdr3_aa: CASSLDLPNEQYF

v_call: TRBV3-1/TRBV3-2
d_call: .
j_call: TRBJ2-3
clone_size: .
cdr3_nt: TGTGCCAGCGGCCCAGGGTCAGATACGCAGTATTTT
cdr3_aa: CASGPGSDTQYF

v_call: TRBV6-5
d_call: .
j_call: TRBJ2-7
clone_size: .
cdr3_nt: TGTGCCAGCAGTTATGCGAGGGTAGCAGTCAACGAGCAGTACTTC
cdr3_aa: CASSYARVAVNEQYF

v_call: TRBV3-1/TRBV3-2
d_call: .
j_call: TRBJ2-7
clone_size: .
cdr3_nt: TGTGCCAGCAGCCGGAGGGCCCCGCCCTACGAGCAGTACTTC
cdr3_aa: CASSRRAPPYEQYF

v_call: TRBV19
d_call: .
j_call: TRBJ1-2
clone_size: .
cdr3_nt: TGTGCCAGTAGTATTGAAGGGTACTTCGGCTACACCTTC
cdr3_aa: CASSIEGYFGYTF